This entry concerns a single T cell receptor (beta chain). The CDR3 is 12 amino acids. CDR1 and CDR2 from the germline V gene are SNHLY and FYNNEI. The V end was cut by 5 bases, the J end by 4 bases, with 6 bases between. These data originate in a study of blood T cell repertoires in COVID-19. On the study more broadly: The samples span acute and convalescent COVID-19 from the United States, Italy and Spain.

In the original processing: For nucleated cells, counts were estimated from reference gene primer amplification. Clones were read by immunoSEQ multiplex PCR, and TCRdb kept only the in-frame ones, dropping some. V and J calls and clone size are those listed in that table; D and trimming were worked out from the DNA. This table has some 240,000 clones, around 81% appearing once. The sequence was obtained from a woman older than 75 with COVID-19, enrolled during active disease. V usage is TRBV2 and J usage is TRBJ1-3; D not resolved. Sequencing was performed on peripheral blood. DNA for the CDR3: TGTGCCAGCAGTTCACAGGGAAACACCATATATTTT. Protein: CASSSQGNTIYF. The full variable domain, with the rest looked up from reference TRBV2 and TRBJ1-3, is EPEVTQTPSHQVTQMGQEVILRCVPISNHLYFYWYRQILGQKVEFLVSFYNNEISEKSEIFDDQFSVERPDGSNFTLKIRSTKLEDSAMYFCASSSQGNTIYFGEGSWLTVV.